This T cell receptor beta chain was identified during a study of blood T cells in healthy people across ages. Notes on the study in general: Older individuals had lower TCR beta diversity per million T cells (the decline was roughly linear).

This CDR3 region has 17 residues. The V end lost 0 bases, the J end lost 0 bases, and 16 bases lay between the germline ends. Germline values: CDR1 SGHRS, CDR2 YFSETQ. The authors ran a second PCR of roughly 6 to 12 cycles using a sample-barcoded 5' primer and a J-beta primer mix. TCRdb called the 5' RACE reads again in MiXCR, with one record for every CDR3 protein. In the table there are about 580,000 distinct CDR3 sequences, roughly 43% of which are singletons. There were at least 5.5 micrograms of total RNA extracted from every sample. About this clonotype: Its target is not known.

The rearrangement links TRBV5-1 to TRBJ2-7, with D perhaps matching TRBD1 (5 bases). This sequence was found in a man aged 80 or over in good health. Sample: blood. The DNA of the CDR3 is TGCGCCAGCAGCTTGGAAGGGGCGCGGCAACACTCCTACGAGCAGTACTTC. This gives the protein CASSLEGARQHSYEQYF.